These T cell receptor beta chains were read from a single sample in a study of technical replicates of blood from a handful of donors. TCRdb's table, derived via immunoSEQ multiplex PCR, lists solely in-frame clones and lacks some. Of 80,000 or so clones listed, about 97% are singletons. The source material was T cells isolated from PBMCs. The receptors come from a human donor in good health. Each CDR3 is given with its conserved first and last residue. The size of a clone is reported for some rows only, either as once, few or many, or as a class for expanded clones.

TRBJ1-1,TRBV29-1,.,CSIYGWDTEAFF
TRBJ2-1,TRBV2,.,CASSFLAGVPSEQFF
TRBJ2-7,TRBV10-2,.,CASSERPLLGLHSYEQYF
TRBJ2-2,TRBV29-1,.,CSVYSTGELFF
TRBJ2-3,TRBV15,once,CATRQGAFVDTQYF
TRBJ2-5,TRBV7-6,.,CASSLGSGKGEVPETQYF
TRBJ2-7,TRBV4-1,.,CASSQGGTSGYEQYF
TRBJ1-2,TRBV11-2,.,CASSLESNPGYGYTF
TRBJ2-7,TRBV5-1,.,CASSTWGDSSYEQYF
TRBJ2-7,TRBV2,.,CASSEAEGIHEQYF
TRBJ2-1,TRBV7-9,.,CASSLGGGLAGNEQFF
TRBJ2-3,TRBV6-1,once,CASSIGKDTQYF
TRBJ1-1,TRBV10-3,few,CAITPTGPNTEAFF
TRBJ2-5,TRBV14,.,CASSHDSGVRTQYF
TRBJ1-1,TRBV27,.,CASSFGGAETEAFF